What follows describes a single T cell receptor (beta chain). In terms of age and location, participants ranged from roughly 18 to 100 years and lived in fewer than 30 US areas. Each exposed participant met a COVID-19 case in the 2 weeks preceding study entry. J lost 6 bases, V lost 4 bases, and 6 bases had no gene match. Germline V gives CDR1 LNHDA, CDR2 SQIVND (reference sequence). CDR3 size: 15 residues. This sample was taken from a study of blood T cell repertoires in COVID-19. Study details: Material from acute and convalescent COVID-19 was sourced from the United States, Italy and Spain.

Per the study methods: Researchers report that nucleated cell counts were estimated from reference gene primer amplification. The protocol was immunoSEQ multiplex PCR, while the TCRdb copy is restricted to in-frame clones and leaves out a portion. V, J and clone size derive from that table, while D and trimming were established from the DNA sequence. Among fewer than 250,000 clones listed, 80% to 90% were seen once. The rearrangement links TRBV19 to TRBJ1-6; 7 bases are shared with TRBD1. The sample comprised PBMCs or T cells enriched from blood (not recorded which). The receptor was isolated from a woman in her thirties or forties who had been exposed to COVID-19. Written as DNA, the CDR3 is TGTGCCAGTAGTAACGGACAGGCGGGTAATTCACCCCTCCACTTT. Its translation: CASSNGQAGNSPLHF. The full variable domain, rest sourced from reference TRBV19 and TRBJ1-6, is DGGITQSPKYLFRKEGQNVTLSCEQNLNHDAMYWYRQDPGQGLRLIYYSQIVNDFQKGDIAEGYSVSREKKESFPLTVTSAQKNPTAFYLCASSNGQAGNSPLHFGNGTRLTVT.